These 16 T cell receptor beta chains were sequenced from one sample in a study of early T cells in non-severe SARS-CoV-2 infection. MiXCR, run by TCRdb on the 5' RACE reads, gives a single entry per CDR3 protein. The table lists more than 90,000 distinct CDR3 sequences, less than 15% of them singletons, with around 2.4% in the top ten. Sequencing input: whole blood. The receptors here all came from an adult who was a healthcare worker with PCR-confirmed SARS-CoV-2 infection or an uninfected control (not recorded which).

The V gene is TRBV28, the J gene TRBJ2-3; D possibly corresponds to TRBD2 (7 bases). Germline-derived CDR1 and CDR2 are MDHEN and SYDVKM. The CDR3 sequence is 15 residues long. The V end was cut by 6 bases, the J end by 4 bases, with 17 bases between. The CDR3 coding sequence is TGTGCCAGCAGCACCTGGGGGGGGGCCGCAGATACGCAGTATTTT. Its translation: CASSTWGGAADTQYF.

This clonotype was detected ten times or more. The genes are TRBV13 and TRBJ2-1; 8 bases match TRBD2. The germline V gene encodes CDR1 PRHDT and CDR2 FYEKMQ (reference sequence). With V trimmed by 3 bases and J by 4 bases, 2 bases remained unmatched. The CDR3 sequence is 14 residues long. The CDR3 coding sequence is TGTGCCAGCAGCTTGGCTAGCGGGTACAATGAGCAGTTCTTC. Translating gives CASSLASGYNEQFF. The full variable domain, rest sourced from reference TRBV13 and TRBJ2-1, is AAGVIQSPRHLIKEKRETATLKCYPIPRHDTVYWYQQGPGQDPQFLISFYEKMQSDKGSIPDRFSAQQFSDYHSELNMSSLELGDSALYFCASSLASGYNEQFFGPGTRLTVL.

This clonotype has more than one count but fewer than ten. V gene TRBV7-3 combines with J gene TRBJ2-1; either TRBD1 or TRBD2 may supply D (6 bases each). Germline V gene lookup returns CDR1 SGHTA and CDR2 FQGTGA. The CDR3 spans 15 residues. The V gene lost 1 base and the J gene lost 5 bases, with 12 bases spanning the gap. CDR3 nucleotides: TGTGCCAGCAGCTTAAGAGGGGGGACGAACAATGAGCAGTTCTTC. Its protein product is CASSLRGGTNNEQFF.

This clonotype was found a few times. This chain connects TRBV10-1 to TRBJ2-5; D gene unclear. This CDR3 has 14 residues. V lost 3 bases to trimming and J lost 1 base, with 9 bases between them. The V gene's germline CDR1 is WNHNN and CDR2 SYGVQD (reference sequence). The CDR3 DNA sequence: TGCGCCAGCAGTGAACTGGGGTTCCAAGAGACCCAGTACTTC. This translates into CASSELGFQETQYF.

This rearrangement joins TRBV2 to TRBJ1-1; possibly TRBD1 for D (5 bases). Germline-derived CDR1 and CDR2 are SNHLY and FYNNEI. V was pared by 3 bases and J by 8 bases, with 10 bases between. This CDR3 contains 12 residues. The CDR3 protein is CASSDRRDEAFF. DNA of the CDR3: TGTGCCAGCAGTGACCGGCGGGACGAAGCTTTCTTT.

In regard to this clonotype: The junction departs from germline at one end; a sequencing error may be responsible. V is TRBV7-9 and J is TRBJ1-3, with D possibly being TRBD1 (6 bases). This CDR3 is built from 17 residues. Germline V gives CDR1 SEHNR, CDR2 FQNEAQ (reference sequence). The CDR3 protein is CATSPRDTVLSSNTIYF. The CDR3 nucleotides read TGTGCCACCAGCCCCCGGGACACCGTATTAAGCTCGAACACCATATATTTT.

The chain employs TRBV2 and TRBJ2-3, with TRBD1 matching 7 bases. V lost 8 bases and J lost 2; bases outside the gene matches: 10. The CDR3 spans 15 residues. Germline loops: CDR1 SNHLY, CDR2 FYNNEI. The CDR3 sequence is CASEGRTGDTDTQYF. The CDR3 nucleotides read TGTGCCAGCGAAGGTCGGACAGGAGACACAGATACGCAGTATTTT. Drawing the rest from reference TRBV2 and TRBJ2-3, the complete variable domain is EPEVTQTPSHQVTQMGQEVILRCVPISNHLYFYWYRQILGQKVEFLVSFYNNEISEKSEIFDDQFSVERPDGSNFTLKIRSTKLEDSAMYFCASEGRTGDTDTQYFGPGTRLTVL.

This clonotype has only a few counts. The V gene is TRBV24-1, the J gene TRBJ2-1; tentatively, D is TRBD1 (6 bases). CDR1 KGHDR and CDR2 SFDVKD come from the germline V gene. This CDR3 region has 16 residues. V was clipped by 7 bases and J by 10 bases, with 25 bases between them. The CDR3 sequence is CATSPGSQGSGEEQFF. The CDR3 bases are TGTGCCACCAGCCCGGGATCACAGGGCTCTGGAGAGGAGCAGTTCTTC.

This rearrangement joins TRBV2 to TRBJ2-2; TRBD2 matches 8 bases. This CDR3 contains 15 residues. V lost 6 bases, J lost 4 bases, and 7 bases stayed unmatched. Germline V gene data show CDR1 as SNHLY and CDR2 as FYNNEI. The CDR3 spells CASSERAGGTGELFF. In DNA, the CDR3 is TGTGCCAGCAGCGAAAGGGCGGGGGGCACCGGGGAGCTGTTTTTT.

V is TRBV27 and J is TRBJ2-1; D is unclear. The CDR3 contains 14 residues. Germline V gene sequence: CDR1 MNHEY, CDR2 SMNVEV (reference sequence). Trimming shortened V by 6 bases and J by 4 bases, and 13 bases separated the two germline ends. For the CDR3, the DNA is TGTGCCAGCAGCCCTTACAGCATTTACAATGAGCAGTTCTTC. As protein: CASSPYSIYNEQFF.

This clonotype was detected a few times. The chain carries TRBV20-1 and TRBJ2-3, with TRBD2 matching over 8 bases. CDR3 length: 16 residues. V shed 3 bases, J shed 2 bases, and the junction held 10 bases outside the gene matches. The germline V gene has CDR1 DFQATT and CDR2 SNEGSKA (reference sequence). The CDR3 DNA reads as TGCAGTGCTAGTACTGTAAAGCGGGGGCTCACAGATACGCAGTATTTT. As protein: CSASTVKRGLTDTQYF.

The rearrangement joins TRBV2 to TRBJ2-1, with D perhaps TRBD1 (5 bases). V gave up 5 bases and J gave up 9 bases, with 23 bases separating them. Germline CDR1 is SNHLY and CDR2 is FYNNEI. The CDR3 runs to 16 residues. The CDR3 loop is CASSPSILDSSGEQFF. CDR3 bases: TGTGCCAGCAGTCCCAGCATCCTAGACAGCTCCGGTGAGCAGTTCTTC.

This clonotype appeared many times. The CDR3 DNA reads TGTGCCAGCAGCTTAGGATTGTTCGGACAGGGCTTGGGAGGCTACACCTTC. Its translation is CASSLGLFGQGLGGYTF. V and J are TRBV13 and TRBJ1-2; 8 bases are a match to TRBD1. The length of the CDR3 is 17 residues. With 0 bases clipped from V and 8 bases from J, the junction kept 14 bases outside the gene matches. Germline lookup yields CDR1 PRHDT and CDR2 FYEKMQ (reference sequence).

This clonotype was seen a few times. The genes are TRBV5-1 and TRBJ1-1; D uncertain. The CDR3 totals 15 residues. V lost 4 bases to trimming and J lost 1 base, with 14 bases between them. Germline V gene sequence: CDR1 SGHRS, CDR2 YFSETQ. This CDR3 reads CASSGSVSGNTEAFF. CDR3 DNA: TGCGCCAGCAGCGGTAGTGTTTCTGGGAACACTGAAGCTTTCTTT.

This clonotype has only a few counts. CDR3 DNA: TGCGCCAGCAGCTTGGATAGCGGCAGCGCCTACGAGCAGTACTTC. Amino acid sequence: CASSLDSGSAYEQYF. This chain links TRBV5-1 with TRBJ2-7, with D perhaps matching TRBD2 (6 bases). Germline V gene sequence: CDR1 SGHRS, CDR2 YFSETQ. The CDR3 covers 15 residues. Trimming took off 0 bases at V and 2 bases at J, with 12 bases between the two ends. The full variable domain, rest sourced from reference TRBV5-1 and TRBJ2-7, is KAGVTQTPRYLIKTRGQQVTLSCSPISGHRSVSWYQQTPGQGLQFLFEYFSETQRNKGNFPGRFSGRQFSNSRSEMNVSTLELGDSALYLCASSLDSGSAYEQYFGPGTRLTVT.

This chain joins TRBV18 and TRBJ1-5, with D maybe TRBD1 (6 bases). Germline lookup yields CDR1 KGHSH and CDR2 LQKENI. The germline V and J ends were trimmed by 0 bases and 6 bases, with 18 bases remaining between them. The CDR3 has 17 amino acids. The CDR3 DNA is TGTGCCAGCTCACCACCGTGGAGCGGGGGGCGAGGTCAGCCCCAGCATTTT. This encodes CASSPPWSGGRGQPQHF.